These 13 T cell receptor beta chains originate from one sample sequenced in a study of CXCR3-negative and CXCR3-positive naive CD8 T cells. The libraries of TRB cDNA were prepared using 5' RACE with UMI labels. Each CDR3 protein gets one entry in TCRdb, which reprocessed the 5' RACE reads and gives no DNA. This table lists tens of thousands of distinct CDR3 sequences. The sequenced material came from memory CD8+ T cells from blood. These TCRs come from a human donor in good health. Some clones in this sample may be carry-over from other donors' samples.

V is TRBV7-2 and J is TRBJ2-7; with no DNA, the TCRdb D assignment of TRBD2 cannot be verified. CDR3 length: 16 amino acids. The V gene's germline CDR1 is SGHTA and CDR2 FQGNSA. This CDR3 reads CASSPVSGRVSYEQYF.

V gene TRBV9 combines with J gene TRBJ2-1; with no DNA, the TCRdb D assignment of TRBD1 cannot be verified. This CDR3 has 12 amino acids. Germline CDR1 is SGDLS and CDR2 is YYNGEE. The CDR3 region is CASSVEGLEQFF.

The V and J genes are TRBV7-9 and TRBJ2-5. From germline, CDR1 is SEHNR and CDR2 FQNEAQ (reference sequence). The CDR3 covers 16 residues. CDR3 sequence reads: CASSLALENLQETQYF.

V and J are TRBV20-1 and TRBJ2-7; the TCRdb D gene call, TRBD1, has no DNA to confirm it. This CDR3 comprises 15 residues. In germline, CDR1 is DFQATT, CDR2 SNEGSKA (reference sequence). This CDR3 is CSVRLQGDSAYEQYF.

The rearrangement uses TRBV29-1 and TRBJ2-7. CDR1 and CDR2 (germline): SQVTM, ANQGSEA. This CDR3 contains 15 residues. The chain's CDR3 is CSVEVVQGRVYEQYF.

CDR3 sequence: CATSSDRGRTDTQYF. V usage is TRBV15 and J usage is TRBJ2-3; TCRdb's D call, TRBD1, is unchecked because there is no DNA. Per germline, CDR1 LNHNV and CDR2 YYDKDF (reference sequence). This CDR3 contains 15 residues.

This rearrangement joins TRBV7-2 to TRBJ2-7; TCRdb reports TRBD1, a call that lacks DNA to check it against. Germline V lookup: CDR1 SGHTA, CDR2 FQGNSA. CDR3 size: 13 residues. CDR3 residues: CASSSTASYEQYF.

V gene TRBV6-6 combines with J gene TRBJ2-7; the D call from TCRdb, TRBD1, cannot be confirmed without DNA. The CDR3 has 13 residues. The V gene's germline CDR1 is MNHNY and CDR2 SVGAGI (reference sequence). This chain's CDR3 is CASSVTGFYEQYF.

This chain connects TRBV20-1 to TRBJ1-2. The CDR3 totals 14 residues. Germline assignment: CDR1 DFQATT and CDR2 SNEGSKA (reference sequence). CDR3 protein: CSARVEGRDYSYTF.

The V gene is TRBV4-2, the J gene TRBJ2-6; TCRdb indicates TRBD1, and absent DNA this call remains unverified. The CDR3 is 15 residues long. CDR1 is LGHNA, CDR2 YNFKEQ, per germline. This CDR3 is CASSQEQGGSNVLTF.

The chain links TRBV11-1 to TRBJ2-1; TCRdb outputs TRBD2, but without DNA this stays unchecked. The CDR3 runs 13 residues. The germline V gene encodes CDR1 SGHAT and CDR2 FQDESV (reference sequence). The chain's CDR3 is CASSLARTWEQFF.

The rearrangement uses TRBV5-1 and TRBJ2-7; the TRBD1 assignment by TCRdb is unverifiable without DNA. The CDR3 runs 15 residues. Germline V gene data show CDR1 as SGHRS and CDR2 as YFSETQ. CDR3 amino acids: CASSLFSTGGYEQYF.

J is TRBJ2-7 and V is TRBV20-1; without DNA, the TCRdb call of TRBD1 cannot be checked. CDR3 length equals 14 residues. Germline V gene sequence: CDR1 DFQATT, CDR2 SNEGSKA (reference sequence). The chain's CDR3 is CSARDLNRGKEQYF.